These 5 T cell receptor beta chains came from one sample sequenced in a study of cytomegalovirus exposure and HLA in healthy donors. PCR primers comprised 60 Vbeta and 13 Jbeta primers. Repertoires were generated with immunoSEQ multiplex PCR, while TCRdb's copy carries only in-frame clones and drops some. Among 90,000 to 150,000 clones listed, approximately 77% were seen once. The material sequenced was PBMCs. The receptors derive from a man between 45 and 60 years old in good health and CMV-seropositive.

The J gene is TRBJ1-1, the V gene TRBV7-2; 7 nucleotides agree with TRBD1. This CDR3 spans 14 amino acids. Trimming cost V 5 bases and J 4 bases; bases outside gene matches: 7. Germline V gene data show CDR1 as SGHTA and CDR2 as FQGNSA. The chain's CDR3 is CASSPMQGVTEAFF. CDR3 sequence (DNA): TGTGCCAGCAGCCCAATGCAGGGGGTCACTGAAGCTTTCTTT.

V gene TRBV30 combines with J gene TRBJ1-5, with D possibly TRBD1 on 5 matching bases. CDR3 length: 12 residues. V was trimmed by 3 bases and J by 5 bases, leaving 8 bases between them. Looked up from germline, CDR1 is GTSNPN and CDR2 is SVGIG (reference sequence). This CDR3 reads CAWSAGYQPQHF. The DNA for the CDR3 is TGTGCCTGGAGCGCAGGGTATCAGCCCCAGCATTTT.

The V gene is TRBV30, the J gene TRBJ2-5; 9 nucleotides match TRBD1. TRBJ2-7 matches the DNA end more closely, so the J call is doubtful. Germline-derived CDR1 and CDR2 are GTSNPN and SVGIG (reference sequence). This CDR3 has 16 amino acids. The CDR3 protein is CAWSVFRQGVFYEQYF. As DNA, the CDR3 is TGTGCCTGGAGTGTTTTCAGACAGGGGGTTTTCTACGAGCAGTACTTC.

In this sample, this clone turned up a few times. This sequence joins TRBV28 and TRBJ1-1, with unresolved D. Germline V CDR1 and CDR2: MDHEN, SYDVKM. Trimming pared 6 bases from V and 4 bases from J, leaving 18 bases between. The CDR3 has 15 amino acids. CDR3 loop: CASSHDLGRGTEAFF. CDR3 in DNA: TGTGCCAGCAGCCACGACTTGGGGAGAGGCACTGAAGCTTTCTTT.

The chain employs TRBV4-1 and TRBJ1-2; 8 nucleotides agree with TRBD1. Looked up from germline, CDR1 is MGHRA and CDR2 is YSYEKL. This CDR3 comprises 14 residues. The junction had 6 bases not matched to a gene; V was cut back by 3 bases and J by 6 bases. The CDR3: CASSHNQGAHGYTF. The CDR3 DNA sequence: TGCGCCAGCAGCCACAATCAGGGGGCTCATGGCTACACCTTC.